This T cell receptor (beta chain) emerged from a study of T-cell reconstitution after alpha-beta-depleted transplantation in children. Unique molecular identifiers were incorporated when the TCRbeta library was constructed. A single record per CDR3 protein comes from TCRdb applying MiXCR to the PCR reads. The data hold 150,000 to 250,000 distinct CDR3 sequences, with 13% to 15% observed a single time. The specimen comprised PBMCs from the stem cell graft donor, sampled from the stem cell graft. The TCR was taken from a human donor who donated a stem cell graft to a child with acute lymphoblastic leukemia.

The CDR3 region is CASSLSLSGSHGYTF. CDR3 coding DNA: TGTGCCAGCAGCTTATCGTTGTCAGGGTCCCATGGCTACACCTTC. The rearrangement links TRBV7-2 to TRBJ1-2; D is perhaps TRBD1 (5 bases). V was shortened by 2 bases and J by 6 bases, with 16 bases between the two germline ends. The CDR3 runs 15 residues. Germline CDR1 reads SGHTA; CDR2 reads FQGNSA.